Here is one TCR beta chain with its context. Recruited during active infection, patients (from Seattle) were subsequently followed longitudinally. This record comes from a study of blood T cell repertoires in COVID-19. Study background: Nucleic acid was either cDNA or gDNA, and it came from T cells, B-cell-depleted T cells, or PBMCs.

The germline V and J ends were trimmed by 4 bases and 3 bases, with 11 bases remaining between them. The CDR3 contains 13 residues. Germline V gene lookup returns CDR1 SGDLS and CDR2 YYNGEE. Original analysis: The assay estimated nucleated cells by amplifying reference gene primers. The table came from immunoSEQ multiplex PCR; TCRdb's copy has only in-frame clones and leaves some out. For V, J and clone size, that table is used; D and trimming come from the DNA. The sample lists 300,000 to 450,000 clones; about 89% were seen once. The receptor's source is a woman aged 25 to 39 with COVID-19, enrolled during active disease. Material: peripheral blood. The V call is TRBV9, the J call TRBJ2-7; no definite D call. The CDR3 protein is CASSPGHSYEQYF. The CDR3 DNA reads TGTGCCAGCAGCCCAGGCCATAGCTACGAGCAGTACTTC.